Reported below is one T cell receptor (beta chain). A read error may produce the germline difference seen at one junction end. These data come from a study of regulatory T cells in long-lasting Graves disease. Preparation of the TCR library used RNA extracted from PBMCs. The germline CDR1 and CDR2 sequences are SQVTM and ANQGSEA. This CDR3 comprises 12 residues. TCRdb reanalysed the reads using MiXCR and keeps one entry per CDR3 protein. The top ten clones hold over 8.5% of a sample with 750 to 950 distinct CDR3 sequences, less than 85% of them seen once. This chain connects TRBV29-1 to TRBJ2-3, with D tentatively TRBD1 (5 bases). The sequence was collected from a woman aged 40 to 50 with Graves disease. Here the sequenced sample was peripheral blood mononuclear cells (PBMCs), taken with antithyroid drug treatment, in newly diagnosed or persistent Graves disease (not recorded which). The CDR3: CNVDPGPDTQYF. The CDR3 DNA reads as TGCAACGTTGACCCAGGGCCTGATACGCAGTATTTT.